This TCR beta chain was profiled in a study of shared clonotypes between healthy human individuals. Whole-study results and caveats: The study sampled only blood, and tissue repertoires likely differ.

Deep was the level at which the assay was run. Unsorted PBMC DNA sequencing spanned ten immunoSEQ deep assay plates. The assay was immunoSEQ multiplex PCR, and TCRdb's table has in-frame clones only and misses some. Among more than 400,000 clones listed, roughly 80% were seen once. Regarding this clone: Its antigen is undetermined.

All of the donors resided in Nashville, Tennessee, and each was a Caucasian adult. CDR3 length: 14 residues. Germline CDR1 SGHNT, CDR2 YYREEE (reference sequence). V was pared by 1 base and J by 0 bases, with 7 bases between. The source material was PBMCs. The chain has TRBV5-4 and TRBJ1-1; D is uncertain. This TCR derives from a woman aged 35 to 49 in good health. Some clones in this sample may be carry-over from other donors' samples. CDR3 amino acids: CASSLTPVNTEAFF. The CDR3, as DNA: TGTGCCAGCAGCTTGACACCAGTGAACACTGAAGCTTTCTTT.